A single sample is the source of the 9 T cell receptor beta chains below, sequenced in a study of blood T cell repertoires in COVID-19. Produced via immunoSEQ multiplex PCR; TCRdb's table is partial and in-frame only. Of 100,000 to 150,000 clones in the sample, over 75% are singletons; the top ten hold approximately 8.7%. Sequencing was done on a sample of peripheral blood. The source is a middle-aged man with active or convalescent COVID-19.

The chain carries TRBV2 and TRBJ1-5; TRBD1 aligns across 9 bases. This CDR3 is built from 17 residues. Germline values: CDR1 SNHLY, CDR2 FYNNEI. Trimming at V came to 6 bases and at J to 2 bases, leaving 11 bases not matched to a gene. The CDR3 loop reads CASRALTGGLRNQPQHF. In nucleotides, the CDR3 is TGTGCCAGCAGGGCTCTGACAGGGGGGCTTCGCAATCAGCCCCAGCATTTT.

The chain joins TRBV3-1 (or the pseudogene TRBV3-2) to TRBJ1-5; D is undetermined. CDR1 and CDR2 (germline): LGHDT, YNNKEL (reference sequence). V lost 3 bases to trimming and J lost 11 bases, with 8 bases between them. The length of the CDR3 is 11 residues. In nucleotides, the CDR3 is TGTGCCAGCAGCCAGGGCCGAGCCCAGCATTTT. This sequence encodes CASSQGRAQHF.

This clone was detected once. This chain links TRBV9 with TRBJ1-1; D gene unclear. CDR1 and CDR2 from the germline V gene are SGDLS and YYNGEE. The CDR3 contains 13 residues. Trimming shortened V by 0 bases and J by 8 bases, and 11 bases separated the two germline ends. CDR3 DNA sequence: TGTGCCAGCAGCGTAGAGGACCGGAGGGAAGCTTTCTTT. This codes for CASSVEDRREAFF.

V is TRBV7-2 and J is TRBJ2-7; 10 nucleotides align to TRBD2. The CDR3 has 15 residues. Germline-derived CDR1 and CDR2 are SGHTA and FQGNSA. V was clipped by 5 bases and J by 2 bases; unmatched bases: 6. The CDR3 DNA reads as TGTGCCAGCAGCCCACGGACTAGCGGTCCCTACGAGCAGTACTTC. Protein: CASSPRTSGPYEQYF. The full variable domain, rest sourced from reference TRBV7-2 and TRBJ2-7, is GAGVSQSPSNKVTEKGKDVELRCDPISGHTALYWYRQSLGQGLEFLIYFQGNSAPDKSGLPSDRFSAERTGGSVSTLTIQRTQQEDSAVYLCASSPRTSGPYEQYFGPGTRLTVT.

This clone has only one observation. This chain uses TRBV7-2 with TRBJ1-2, with 12 bases matching TRBD1. The germline gives CDR1 SGHTA, CDR2 FQGNSA. Trimming at V came to 3 bases and at J to 4 bases, leaving 3 bases not matched to a gene. The CDR3 has 15 residues. The DNA of the CDR3 is TGTGCCAGCAGCTTCGGGACAGGGGGCTTCTATGGCTACACCTTC. Translation gives CASSFGTGGFYGYTF.

The genes are TRBV6-5 and TRBJ1-6; D unclear. The CDR3 runs to 13 residues. Germline CDR1 is MNHEY and CDR2 is SVGAGI. Trimming removed 4 bases from V and 7 bases from J, with 8 bases in between. The CDR3 nucleotides are TGTGCCAGCAGTTTGAGGGCCAATTCACCCCTCCACTTT. Translating gives CASSLRANSPLHF.

The rearrangement uses TRBV7-2 and TRBJ2-5; no definite D call. Deletions cut 1 base from V and 5 bases from J, with 8 bases between. This CDR3 is 13 amino acids long. The V gene's germline CDR1 is SGHTA and CDR2 FQGNSA. The CDR3 DNA is TGTGCCAGCAGCTTAGAAAGGAGTGAGACCCAGTACTTC. Translated: CASSLERSETQYF.

The chain joins TRBV7-2 to TRBJ1-4, with 10 positions matching TRBD1. The CDR3 contains 14 residues. The ends lost 1 base at V and 9 bases at J; junction bases unmatched: 2. Germline CDR1 and CDR2: SGHTA and FQGNSA. The CDR3 sequence: CASSLGDRGQKLFF. The CDR3 nucleotides read TGTGCCAGCAGCTTAGGCGACAGGGGGCAAAAACTGTTTTTT.

The gene calls are TRBV10-2 and TRBJ1-1, with D maybe TRBD1 (5 bases). Trimming stripped 1 base from V and 3 bases from J, with 9 bases between. The CDR3 runs 14 residues. The germline V gene has CDR1 WSHSY and CDR2 SAAADI. The CDR3 spells CASSEYRGDTEAFF. The CDR3 DNA reads TGCGCCAGCAGTGAGTACCGGGGGGACACTGAAGCTTTCTTT.